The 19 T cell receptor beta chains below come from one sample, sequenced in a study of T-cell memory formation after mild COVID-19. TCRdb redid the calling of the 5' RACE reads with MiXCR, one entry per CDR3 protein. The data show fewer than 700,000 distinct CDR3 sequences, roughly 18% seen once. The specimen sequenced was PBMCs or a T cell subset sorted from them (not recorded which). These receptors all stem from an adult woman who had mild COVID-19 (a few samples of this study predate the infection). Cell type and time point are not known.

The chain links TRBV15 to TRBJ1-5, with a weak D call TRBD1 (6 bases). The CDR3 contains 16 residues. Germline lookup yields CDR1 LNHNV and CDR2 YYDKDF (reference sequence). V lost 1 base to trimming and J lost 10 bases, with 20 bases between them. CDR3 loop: CATSRAPTGAEGPQHF. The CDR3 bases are TGTGCCACCAGCAGAGCCCCGACAGGAGCCGAGGGTCCCCAGCATTTT.

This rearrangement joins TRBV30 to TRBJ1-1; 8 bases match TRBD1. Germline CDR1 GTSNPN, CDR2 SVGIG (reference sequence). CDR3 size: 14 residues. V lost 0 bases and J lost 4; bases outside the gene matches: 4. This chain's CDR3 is CAWSVQGEVTEAFF. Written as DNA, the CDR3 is TGTGCCTGGAGTGTACAGGGGGAGGTCACTGAAGCTTTCTTT.

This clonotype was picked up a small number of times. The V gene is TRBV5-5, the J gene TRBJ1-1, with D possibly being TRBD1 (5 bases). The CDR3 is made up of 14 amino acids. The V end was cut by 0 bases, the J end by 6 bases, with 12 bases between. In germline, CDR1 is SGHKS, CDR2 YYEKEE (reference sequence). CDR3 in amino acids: CASSLGGYWSEAFF. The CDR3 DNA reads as TGTGCCAGCAGCTTGGGGGGGTACTGGTCTGAAGCTTTCTTT.

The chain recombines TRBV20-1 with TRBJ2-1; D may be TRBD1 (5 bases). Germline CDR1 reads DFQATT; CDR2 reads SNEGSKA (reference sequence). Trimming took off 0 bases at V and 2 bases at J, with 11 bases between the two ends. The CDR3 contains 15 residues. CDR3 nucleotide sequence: TGCAGTGCTAGAGATCCCAGGGCCCCCTACAATGAGCAGTTCTTC. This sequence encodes CSARDPRAPYNEQFF.

CDR3 loop: CASSLAPRVGAGDGDEQFF. CDR3 nucleotide sequence: TGCGCCAGCAGCTTGGCGCCCCGGGTCGGAGCGGGAGACGGCGATGAGCAGTTCTTC. This chain links TRBV5-1 with TRBJ2-1; 8 bases align to TRBD2. Trimming cost V 0 bases and J 8 bases; bases outside gene matches: 19. The CDR3 has 19 amino acids. The germline V gene has CDR1 SGHRS and CDR2 YFSETQ.

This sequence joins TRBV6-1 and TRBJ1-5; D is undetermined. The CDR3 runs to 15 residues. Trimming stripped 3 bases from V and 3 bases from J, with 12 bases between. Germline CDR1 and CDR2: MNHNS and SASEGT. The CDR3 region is CASSDPDGFNQPQHF. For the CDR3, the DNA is TGTGCCAGCAGTGATCCGGACGGGTTCAATCAGCCCCAGCATTTT.

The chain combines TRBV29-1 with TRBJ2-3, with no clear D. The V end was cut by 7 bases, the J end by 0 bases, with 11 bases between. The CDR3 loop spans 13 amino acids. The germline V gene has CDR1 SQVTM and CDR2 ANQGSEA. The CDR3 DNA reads TGCAGCGCCAAGGCTTCGAGCACAGATACGCAGTATTTT. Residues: CSAKASSTDTQYF.

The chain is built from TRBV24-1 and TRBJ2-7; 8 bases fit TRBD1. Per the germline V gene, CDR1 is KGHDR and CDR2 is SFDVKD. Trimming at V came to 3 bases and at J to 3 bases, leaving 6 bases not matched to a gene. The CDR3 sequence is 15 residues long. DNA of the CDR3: TGTGCCACCAGTGATCCCGGGACAGGCTACTACGAGCAGTACTTC. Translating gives CATSDPGTGYYEQYF.

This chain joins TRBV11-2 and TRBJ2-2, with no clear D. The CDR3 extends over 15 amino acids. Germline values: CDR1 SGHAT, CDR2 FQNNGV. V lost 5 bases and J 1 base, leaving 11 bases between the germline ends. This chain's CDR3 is CASSHGRMNTGELFF. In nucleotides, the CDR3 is TGTGCCAGCAGCCACGGACGGATGAACACCGGGGAGCTGTTTTTT.

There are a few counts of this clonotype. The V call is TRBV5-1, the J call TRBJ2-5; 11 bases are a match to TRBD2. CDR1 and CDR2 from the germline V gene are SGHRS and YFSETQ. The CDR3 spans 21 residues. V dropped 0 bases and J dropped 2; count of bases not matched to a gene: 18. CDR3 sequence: CASSLVSVTSGIKTSQETQYF. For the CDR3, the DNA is TGCGCCAGCAGCTTGGTCTCGGTGACTAGCGGGATTAAAACCAGTCAAGAGACCCAGTACTTC.

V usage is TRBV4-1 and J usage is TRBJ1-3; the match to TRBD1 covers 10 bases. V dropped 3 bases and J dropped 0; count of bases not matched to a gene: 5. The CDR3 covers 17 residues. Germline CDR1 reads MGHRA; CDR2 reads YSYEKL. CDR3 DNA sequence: TGCGCCAGCAGCCATCCTCGGACAGGGGGCTCTGGAAACACCATATATTTT. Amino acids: CASSHPRTGGSGNTIYF.

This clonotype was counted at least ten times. The CDR3 loop is CSASPPGTSGGARDNEQFF. In DNA form, the CDR3 reads TGCAGTGCTAGTCCTCCCGGGACTAGCGGGGGGGCCAGGGACAATGAGCAGTTCTTC. The V and J genes are TRBV20-1 and TRBJ2-1, with 16 bases identical to TRBD2. Losses at the gene ends were 3 bases for V and 5 bases for J; bases not matched to a gene: 13. The CDR3 has 19 residues. Germline CDR1 reads DFQATT; CDR2 reads SNEGSKA (reference sequence).

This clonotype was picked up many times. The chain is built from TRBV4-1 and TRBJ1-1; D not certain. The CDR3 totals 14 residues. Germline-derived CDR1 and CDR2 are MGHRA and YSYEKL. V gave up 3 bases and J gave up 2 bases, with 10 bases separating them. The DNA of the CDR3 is TGCGCCAGCAGCCACGGGGTTGCCAACACTGAAGCTTTCTTT. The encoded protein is CASSHGVANTEAFF.

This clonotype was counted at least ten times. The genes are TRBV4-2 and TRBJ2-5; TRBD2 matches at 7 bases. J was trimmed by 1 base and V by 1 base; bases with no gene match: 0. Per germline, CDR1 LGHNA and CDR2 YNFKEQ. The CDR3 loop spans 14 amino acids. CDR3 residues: CASSQAGGQETQYF. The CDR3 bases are TGTGCCAGCAGCCAAGCGGGGGGCCAAGAGACCCAGTACTTC.

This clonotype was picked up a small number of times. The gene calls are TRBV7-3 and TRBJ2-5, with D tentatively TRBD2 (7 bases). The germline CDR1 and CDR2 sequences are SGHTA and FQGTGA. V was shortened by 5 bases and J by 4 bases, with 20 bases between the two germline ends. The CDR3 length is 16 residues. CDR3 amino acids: CASSPAGGRSAETQYF. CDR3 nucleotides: TGTGCCAGCAGCCCCGCCGGGGGGCGATCGGCAGAGACCCAGTACTTC.

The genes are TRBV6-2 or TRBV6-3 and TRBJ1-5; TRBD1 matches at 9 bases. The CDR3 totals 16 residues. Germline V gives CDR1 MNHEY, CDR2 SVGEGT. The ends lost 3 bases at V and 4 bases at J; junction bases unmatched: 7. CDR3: CASSYYRDRANQPQHF. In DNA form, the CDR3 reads TGTGCCAGCAGTTATTACCGGGACAGGGCGAATCAGCCCCAGCATTTT.

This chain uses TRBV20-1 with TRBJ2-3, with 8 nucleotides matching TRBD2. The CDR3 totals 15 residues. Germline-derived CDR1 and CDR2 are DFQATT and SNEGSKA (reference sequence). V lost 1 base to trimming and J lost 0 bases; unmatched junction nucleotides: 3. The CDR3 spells CSARVLAASTDTQYF. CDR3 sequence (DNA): TGCAGTGCTAGAGTACTAGCGGCTAGCACAGATACGCAGTATTTT.

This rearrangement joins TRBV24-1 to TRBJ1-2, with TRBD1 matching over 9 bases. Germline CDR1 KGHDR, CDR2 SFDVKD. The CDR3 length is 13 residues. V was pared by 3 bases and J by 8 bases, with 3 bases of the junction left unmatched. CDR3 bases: TGTGCCACCAGTGATCCCGGGACAGGGGGCTACACCTTC. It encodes CATSDPGTGGYTF.

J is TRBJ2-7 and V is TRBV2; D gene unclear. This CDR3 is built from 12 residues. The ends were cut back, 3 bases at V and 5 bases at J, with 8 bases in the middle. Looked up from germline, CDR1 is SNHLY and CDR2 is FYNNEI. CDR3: CASSEVIHEQYF. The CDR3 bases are TGTGCCAGCAGTGAGGTGATTCACGAGCAGTACTTC.